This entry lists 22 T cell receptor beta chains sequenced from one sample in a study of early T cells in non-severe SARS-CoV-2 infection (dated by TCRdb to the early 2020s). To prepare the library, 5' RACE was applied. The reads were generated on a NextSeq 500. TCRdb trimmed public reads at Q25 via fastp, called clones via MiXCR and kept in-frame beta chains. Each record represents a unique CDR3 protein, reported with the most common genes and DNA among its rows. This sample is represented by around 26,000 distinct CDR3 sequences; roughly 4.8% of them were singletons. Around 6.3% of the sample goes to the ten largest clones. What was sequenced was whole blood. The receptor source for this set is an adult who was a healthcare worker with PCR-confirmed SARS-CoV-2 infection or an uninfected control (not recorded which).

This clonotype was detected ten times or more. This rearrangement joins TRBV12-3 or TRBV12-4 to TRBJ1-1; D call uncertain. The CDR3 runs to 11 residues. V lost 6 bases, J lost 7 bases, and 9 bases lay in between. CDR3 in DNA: TGTGCCAGCAGGCGGATGGGTGAAGCTTTCTTT. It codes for CASRRMGEAFF.

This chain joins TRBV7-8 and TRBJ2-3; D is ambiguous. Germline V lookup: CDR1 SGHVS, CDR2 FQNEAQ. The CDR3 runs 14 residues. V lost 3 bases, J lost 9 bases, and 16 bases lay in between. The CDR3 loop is CASSFVFLADTQYF. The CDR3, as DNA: TGTGCCAGCAGCTTCGTGTTCTTAGCCGACACGCAGTATTTT.

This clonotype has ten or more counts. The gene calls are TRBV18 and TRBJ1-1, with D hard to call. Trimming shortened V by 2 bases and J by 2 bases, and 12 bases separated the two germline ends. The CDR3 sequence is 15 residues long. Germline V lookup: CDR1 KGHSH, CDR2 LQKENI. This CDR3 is CASSPRTSHNTEAFF. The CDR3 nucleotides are TGTGCCAGCTCACCAAGGACGTCTCATAACACTGAAGCTTTCTTT. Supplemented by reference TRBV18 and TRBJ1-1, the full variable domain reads NAGVMQNPRHLVRRRGQEARLRCSPMKGHSHVYWYRQLPEEGLKFMVYLQKENIIDESGMPKERFSAEFPKEGPSILRIQQVVRGDSAAYFCASSPRTSHNTEAFFGQGTRLTVV.

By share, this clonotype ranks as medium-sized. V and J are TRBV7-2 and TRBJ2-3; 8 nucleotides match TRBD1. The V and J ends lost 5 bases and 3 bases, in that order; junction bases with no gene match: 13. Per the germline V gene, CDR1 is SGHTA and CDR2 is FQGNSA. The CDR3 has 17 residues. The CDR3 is CASSPRHLQGGTDTQYF. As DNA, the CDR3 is TGTGCCAGCAGCCCTAGGCACCTACAGGGGGGAACAGATACGCAGTATTTT.

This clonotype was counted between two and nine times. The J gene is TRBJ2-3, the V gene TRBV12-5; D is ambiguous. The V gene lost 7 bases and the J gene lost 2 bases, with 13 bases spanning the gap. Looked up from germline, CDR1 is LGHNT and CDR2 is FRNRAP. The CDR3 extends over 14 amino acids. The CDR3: CASVPYKNTDTQYF. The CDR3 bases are TGTGCTAGTGTCCCGTACAAGAACACAGATACGCAGTATTTT.

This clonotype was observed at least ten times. The CDR3 protein is CASSLTTGGETQYF. Written as DNA, the CDR3 is TGTGCCAGCAGTTTAACGACAGGGGGAGAGACCCAGTACTTC. The chain couples TRBV27 to TRBJ2-5; 9 bases match TRBD1. CDR1 and CDR2 (germline): MNHEY, SMNVEV (reference sequence). The ends lost 2 bases at V and 4 bases at J; junction bases unmatched: 2. This CDR3 is 14 amino acids long.

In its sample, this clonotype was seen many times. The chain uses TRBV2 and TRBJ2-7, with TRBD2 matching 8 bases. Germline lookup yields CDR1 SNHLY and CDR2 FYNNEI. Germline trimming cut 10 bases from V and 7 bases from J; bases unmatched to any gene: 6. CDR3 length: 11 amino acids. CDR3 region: CANRQRGEQYF. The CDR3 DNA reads TGTGCCAACCGTCAGCGGGGGGAGCAGTACTTC.

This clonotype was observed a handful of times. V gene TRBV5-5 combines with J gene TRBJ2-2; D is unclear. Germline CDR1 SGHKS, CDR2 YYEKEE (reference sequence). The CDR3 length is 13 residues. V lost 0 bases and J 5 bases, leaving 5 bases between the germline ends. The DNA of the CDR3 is TGTGCCAGCAGCTTGGTTGGAACCGGGGAGCTGTTTTTT. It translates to CASSLVGTGELFF.

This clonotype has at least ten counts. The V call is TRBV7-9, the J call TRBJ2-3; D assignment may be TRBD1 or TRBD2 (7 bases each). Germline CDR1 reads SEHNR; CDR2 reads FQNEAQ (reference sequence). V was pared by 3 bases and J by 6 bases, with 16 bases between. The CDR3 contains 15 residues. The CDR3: CASSLSQGGIDTQYF. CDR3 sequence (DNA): TGTGCCAGCAGCTTGAGCCAGGGGGGGATTGATACGCAGTATTTT. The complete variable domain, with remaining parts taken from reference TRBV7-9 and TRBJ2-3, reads DTGVSQNPRHKITKRGQNVTFRCDPISEHNRLYWYRQTLGQGPEFLTYFQNEAQLEKSRLLSDRFSAERPKGSFSTLEIQRTEQGDSAMYLCASSLSQGGIDTQYFGPGTRLTVL.

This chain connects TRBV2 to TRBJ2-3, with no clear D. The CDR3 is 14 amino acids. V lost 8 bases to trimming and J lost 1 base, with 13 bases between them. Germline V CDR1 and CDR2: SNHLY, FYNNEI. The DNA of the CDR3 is TGTGCCAGCGCACTTCAGGTTGGCACAGATACGCAGTATTTT. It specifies CASALQVGTDTQYF.

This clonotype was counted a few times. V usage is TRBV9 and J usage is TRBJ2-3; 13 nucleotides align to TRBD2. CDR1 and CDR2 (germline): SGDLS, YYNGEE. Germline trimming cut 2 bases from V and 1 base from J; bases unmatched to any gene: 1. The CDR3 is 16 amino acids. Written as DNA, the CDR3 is TGTGCCAGCAGCGTCACTAGCGGGAGGGGCACAGATACGCAGTATTTT. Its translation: CASSVTSGRGTDTQYF. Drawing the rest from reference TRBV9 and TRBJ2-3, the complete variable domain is DSGVTQTPKHLITATGQRVTLRCSPRSGDLSVYWYQQSLDQGLQFLIQYYNGEERAKGNILERFSAQQFPDLHSELNLSSLELGDSALYFCASSVTSGRGTDTQYFGPGTRLTVL.

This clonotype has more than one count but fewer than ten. The CDR3 loop reads CASSPTSGGYEETQYF. DNA of the CDR3: TGTGCCAGCAGCCCGACTAGCGGGGGATATGAAGAGACCCAGTACTTC. The genes are TRBV7-9 and TRBJ2-5; 12 nucleotides match TRBD2. This CDR3 is 16 amino acids long. The V segment lost 5 bases and the J segment 3 bases; nucleotides outside the gene matches: 7. Germline-derived CDR1 and CDR2 are SEHNR and FQNEAQ (reference sequence).

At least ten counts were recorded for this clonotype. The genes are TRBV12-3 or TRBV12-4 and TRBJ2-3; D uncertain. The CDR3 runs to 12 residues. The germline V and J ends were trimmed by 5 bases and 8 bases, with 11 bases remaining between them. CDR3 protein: CASSRPGPTQYF. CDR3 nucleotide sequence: TGTGCCAGCAGTCGCCCCGGGCCTACGCAGTATTTT.

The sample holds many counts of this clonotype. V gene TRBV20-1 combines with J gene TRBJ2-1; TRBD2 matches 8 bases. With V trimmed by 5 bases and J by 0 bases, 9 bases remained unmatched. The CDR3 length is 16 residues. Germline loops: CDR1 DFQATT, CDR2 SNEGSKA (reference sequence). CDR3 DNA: TGCAGTGCTCTTGGACTAGCCGGACCCTCCTACAATGAGCAGTTCTTC. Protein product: CSALGLAGPSYNEQFF.

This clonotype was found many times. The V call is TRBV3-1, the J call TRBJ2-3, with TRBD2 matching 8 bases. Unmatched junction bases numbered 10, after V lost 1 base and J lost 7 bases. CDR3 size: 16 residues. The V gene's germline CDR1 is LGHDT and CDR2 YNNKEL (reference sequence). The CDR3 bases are TGTGCCAGCAGCCAAGCTGGGCAGGGCGGGAGGAATACGCAGTATTTT. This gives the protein CASSQAGQGGRNTQYF.

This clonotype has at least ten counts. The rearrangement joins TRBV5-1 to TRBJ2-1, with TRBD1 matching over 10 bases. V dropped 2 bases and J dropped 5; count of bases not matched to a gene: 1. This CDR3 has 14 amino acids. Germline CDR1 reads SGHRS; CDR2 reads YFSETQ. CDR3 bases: TGCGCCAGCAGCTTCGGACAGGGGGACAATGAGCAGTTCTTC. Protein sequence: CASSFGQGDNEQFF. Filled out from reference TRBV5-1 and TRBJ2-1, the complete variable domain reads KAGVTQTPRYLIKTRGQQVTLSCSPISGHRSVSWYQQTPGQGLQFLFEYFSETQRNKGNFPGRFSGRQFSNSRSEMNVSTLELGDSALYLCASSFGQGDNEQFFGPGTRLTVL.

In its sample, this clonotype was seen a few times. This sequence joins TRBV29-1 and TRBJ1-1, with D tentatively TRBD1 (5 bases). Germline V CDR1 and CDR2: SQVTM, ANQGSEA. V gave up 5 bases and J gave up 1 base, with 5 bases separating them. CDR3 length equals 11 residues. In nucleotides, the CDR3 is TGCAGCGTTCAGGGGAACACTGAAGCTTTCTTT. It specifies CSVQGNTEAFF.

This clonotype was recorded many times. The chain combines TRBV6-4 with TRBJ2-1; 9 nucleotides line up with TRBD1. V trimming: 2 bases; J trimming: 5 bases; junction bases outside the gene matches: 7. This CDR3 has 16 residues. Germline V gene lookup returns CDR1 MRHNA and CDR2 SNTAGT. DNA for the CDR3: TGTGCCAGCAGTGACGCCCCGGGACAGGGCCACAATGAGCAGTTCTTC. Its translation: CASSDAPGQGHNEQFF.

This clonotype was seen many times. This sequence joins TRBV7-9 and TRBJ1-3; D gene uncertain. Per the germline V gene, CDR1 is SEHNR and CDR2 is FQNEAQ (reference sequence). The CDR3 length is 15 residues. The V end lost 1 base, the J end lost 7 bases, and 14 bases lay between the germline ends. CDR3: CASSLVPSAANTIYF. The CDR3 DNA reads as TGTGCCAGCAGCTTAGTGCCCAGTGCAGCGAACACCATATATTTT. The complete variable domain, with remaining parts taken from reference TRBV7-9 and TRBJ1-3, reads DTGVSQNPRHKITKRGQNVTFRCDPISEHNRLYWYRQTLGQGPEFLTYFQNEAQLEKSRLLSDRFSAERPKGSFSTLEIQRTEQGDSAMYLCASSLVPSAANTIYFGEGSWLTVV.

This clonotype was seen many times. CDR3 protein: CASSLGSGGVSFGYTF. CDR3 in DNA: TGTGCCAGCAGCTTAGGTTCTGGGGGCGTTAGTTTTGGCTACACCTTC. This sequence joins TRBV7-6 and TRBJ1-2; D is possibly TRBD1 (6 bases). There are 16 residues in the CDR3. Germline CDR1 and CDR2: SGHVS and FNYEAQ. The germline V and J ends were trimmed by 1 base and 7 bases, with 19 bases remaining between them.

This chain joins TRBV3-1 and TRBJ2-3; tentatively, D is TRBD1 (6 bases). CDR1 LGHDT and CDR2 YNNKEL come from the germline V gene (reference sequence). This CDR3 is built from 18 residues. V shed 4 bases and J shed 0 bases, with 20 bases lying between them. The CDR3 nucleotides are TGTGCCAGCAGCCTCCGGACAGTCCGGATCTCTAGCACAGATACGCAGTATTTT. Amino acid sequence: CASSLRTVRISSTDTQYF.

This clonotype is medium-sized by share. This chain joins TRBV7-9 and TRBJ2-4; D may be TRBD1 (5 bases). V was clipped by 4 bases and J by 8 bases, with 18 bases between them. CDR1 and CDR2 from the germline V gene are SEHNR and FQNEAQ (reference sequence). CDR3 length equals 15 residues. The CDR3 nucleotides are TGTGCCAGCAGCTCAAGACCTTGGGGCCAAGACATTCAGTACTTC. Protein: CASSSRPWGQDIQYF.